Listed below are T cell receptor beta chains from one sample, sequenced in a study of technical replicates of blood from four donors. Generated by immunoSEQ multiplex PCR, the TCRdb table keeps only in-frame clones and is missing some. The data contain 79,000 or so clones, 90% to 95% of them singletons. The sequencing sample was made of T cells isolated from PBMCs. The receptors stem from a human donor in good health. Each CDR3 is given with its conserved first and last residue. Fields, in order: D gene, V gene, J gene, clone size, CDR3 protein, CDR3 DNA. The D gene is left open where the match is weak. Size is stated for part of the rows, as once, few or many counts, or as a class when the clone is expanded.

TRBD1	TRBV7-9	TRBJ1-5	-	CASGNRGPQHF	TGTGCCAGCGGTAACAGGGGGCCCCAGCATTTT
-	TRBV6-6	TRBJ1-4	-	CASSFQGLGEKLFF	TGTGCCAGCAGCTTCCAGGGGCTCGGTGAAAAACTGTTTTTT
-	TRBV6-5	TRBJ2-1	-	CASSYSLLNEAFF	TGTGCCAGCAGTTACTCGCTGTTAAATGAGGCGTTCTTC
-	TRBV28	TRBJ2-5	once	CASSRTLGLWGETQYF	TGTGCCAGCAGTCGTACCCTGGGACTGTGGGGAGAGACCCAGTACTTC
TRBD1	TRBV9	TRBJ1-2	-	CASSEGDSNYGYTF	TGTGCCAGCAGCGAGGGGGACAGCAACTATGGCTACACCTTC
-	TRBV6-1	TRBJ2-1	-	CASSEVSSNNEQFF	TGTGCCAGCAGTGAAGTAAGTTCTAACAATGAGCAGTTCTTC
-	TRBV30	TRBJ1-1	-	CAWSNLMNTEAFF	TGTGCCTGGAGTAACTTAATGAACACTGAAGCTTTCTTT
-	TRBV28	TRBJ2-7	once	CASSLYSGESYEQYF	TGTGCCAGCAGTTTATATTCAGGGGAGTCCTACGAGCAGTACTTC
-	TRBV10-3	TRBJ1-1	-	CAISDGKMNTEAFF	TGTGCCATCAGTGACGGGAAGATGAACACTGAAGCTTTCTTT
-	TRBV4-3	TRBJ2-7	-	CASSQVGGSYEQYF	TGCGCCAGCAGCCAAGTAGGAGGCTCCTACGAGCAGTACTTC
-	TRBV6-1	TRBJ2-3	once	CASSEIYLGVTDTQYF	TGTGCCAGCAGTGAAATCTACTTGGGAGTCACAGATACGCAGTATTTT
-	TRBV7-9	TRBJ1-4	-	CASSSDISGTNEKLFF	TGTGCCAGCAGCTCGGACATATCAGGAACTAATGAAAAACTGTTTTTT
TRBD1	TRBV2	TRBJ1-5	-	CATQPQGAGQPQHF	TGTGCCACCCAGCCACAGGGGGCGGGTCAGCCCCAGCATTTT
TRBD2	TRBV5-1	TRBJ2-1	-	CASSLALAGERYNEQFF	TGCGCCAGCAGCTTGGCCCTAGCGGGAGAAAGGTACAATGAGCAGTTCTTC
-	TRBV5-1	TRBJ1-1	few	CASSFLGRETEAFF	TGCGCCAGCAGCTTCCTAGGGAGGGAGACTGAAGCTTTCTTT
-	TRBV11-2	TRBJ1-2	-	CASSSLRGRRTNYGYTF	TGTGCCAGCAGCTCCCTCAGGGGTCGCCGAACAAACTATGGCTACACCTTC
TRBD1	TRBV28	TRBJ1-1	once	CASNRDREIAEAFF	TGTGCCAGCAATCGGGACAGGGAGATCGCTGAAGCTTTCTTT
-	TRBV19	TRBJ2-1	-	CASSIGRETYNEQFF	TGTGCCAGTAGTATAGGGCGGGAAACCTACAATGAGCAGTTCTTC
TRBD2	TRBV11-2	TRBJ2-1	-	CASSPYSGSGPNEQFF	TGTGCCAGCAGTCCCTACAGCGGGAGCGGGCCCAATGAGCAGTTCTTC
TRBD2	TRBV4-1	TRBJ2-1	once	CASSQVEPGLAGGSSYNEQFF	TGCGCCAGCAGCCAAGTAGAACCGGGACTAGCGGGAGGAAGCTCCTACAATGAGCAGTTCTTC
TRBD2	TRBV13	TRBJ2-7	-	CASTPRPRGDEQYF	TGTGCCAGCACTCCTAGGCCGCGGGGGGACGAGCAGTACTTC
-	TRBV5-1	TRBJ2-1	few	CASSFGHNEQFF	TGCGCCAGCAGCTTCGGTCACAATGAGCAGTTCTTC
-	TRBV7-9	TRBJ2-1	-	CASSDTRARGNEQFF	TGTGCCAGCAGCGACACTAGGGCCCGAGGCAATGAGCAGTTCTTC
TRBD1	TRBV28	TRBJ1-1	-	CASSPSTGAYTEAFF	TGTGCCAGCAGTCCGTCGACAGGGGCGTACACTGAAGCTTTCTTT
-	TRBV29-1	TRBJ2-7	-	CSVDLGGGSPYEQYF	TGCAGCGTTGACTTGGGAGGGGGGTCTCCCTACGAGCAGTACTTC
TRBD1	TRBV18	TRBJ2-7	-	CASSLRGQGTYEQYF	TGTGCCAGCTCCCTGAGGGGACAGGGGACCTACGAGCAGTACTTC
-	TRBV5-6	TRBJ2-7	-	CASSPGAGYEQYF	TGTGCCAGCAGCCCCGGAGCGGGCTACGAGCAGTACTTC
-	TRBV13	TRBJ2-7	-	CASGRGRGFEQYF	TGTGCCAGCGGCAGGGGAAGGGGATTCGAGCAGTACTTC
TRBD1	TRBV30	TRBJ1-3	-	CAWSAGQFSGNTIYF	TGTGCCTGGAGTGCGGGACAGTTCTCTGGAAACACCATATATTTT
-	TRBV9	TRBJ1-3	-	CASSPLSSGNTIYF	TGTGCCAGCAGCCCACTAAGCTCTGGAAACACCATATATTTT
-	TRBV4-1	TRBJ1-1	-	CASSQDRGRDTEAFF	TGCGCCAGCAGCCAAGATCGGGGGAGGGACACTGAAGCTTTCTTT
-	TRBV5-1	TRBJ2-7	-	CASSLVSGYEQYF	TGCGCCAGCAGCTTGGTTAGCGGCTACGAGCAGTACTTC
-	TRBV12-5	TRBJ2-7	-	CASGPSFYEQYF	TGTGCTAGTGGCCCGAGTTTCTACGAGCAGTACTTC
-	TRBV5-1	TRBJ2-7	once	CASSLPGASSYEQYF	TGCGCCAGCAGCTTACCGGGAGCTAGCTCCTACGAGCAGTACTTC
-	TRBV6-5	TRBJ2-2	-	CASTRTVNTGELFF	TGTGCCAGCACAAGGACAGTGAACACCGGGGAGCTGTTTTTT
TRBD1	TRBV5-6	TRBJ1-4	-	CASSLRDRGNEKLFF	TGTGCCAGCAGCTTGAGGGACAGGGGGAATGAAAAACTGTTTTTT
TRBD2	TRBV4-2	TRBJ2-1	-	CASRRAGESYNEQFF	TGTGCCAGCAGACGAGCGGGAGAGTCCTACAATGAGCAGTTCTTC
-	TRBV7-9	TRBJ1-5	-	CASSPSNSNQPQHF	TGTGCCAGCAGCCCCTCTAATAGCAATCAGCCCCAGCATTTT
-	TRBV5-1	TRBJ1-1	-	CASSSLQGTEAFF	TGCGCCAGCAGCTCCCTTCAGGGCACTGAAGCTTTCTTT
-	TRBV19	TRBJ2-1	-	CASSQTEADEQFF	TGTGCCAGTAGTCAAACCGAGGCTGATGAGCAGTTCTTC
TRBD1	TRBV10-3	TRBJ1-5	-	CATWTGNSNQPQHF	TGTGCCACCTGGACAGGAAATAGCAATCAGCCCCAGCATTTT
TRBD2	TRBV18	TRBJ2-1	once	CASSTSLAGEPIFAYNEQFF	TGTGCCAGCTCAACGTCACTAGCGGGAGAGCCTATTTTCGCCTACAATGAGCAGTTCTTC
-	TRBV2	TRBJ2-1	-	CASSELAGNEQFF	TGTGCCAGCAGTGAACTAGCCGGCAATGAGCAGTTCTTC
TRBD2	TRBV7-2	TRBJ2-7	-	CASTTASGSSYEQYF	TGTGCCAGCACTACGGCTAGCGGGAGCTCCTACGAGCAGTACTTC
-	TRBV12-5	TRBJ1-1	-	CASGLGDYTEAFF	TGTGCTAGTGGCCTCGGGGACTACACTGAAGCTTTCTTT
TRBD2	TRBV6-5	TRBJ2-7	medium-sized	CASRGGDNYEQYF	TGTGCCAGCAGGGGGGGGGATAACTACGAGCAGTACTTC
-	TRBV6-1	TRBJ1-1	once	CASSENRGTEAFF	TGTGCCAGCAGTGAAAACAGAGGGACTGAAGCTTTCTTT
-	TRBV6-1	TRBJ1-1	-	CASSELSGAFF	TGTGCCAGCAGTGAGCTCTCCGGGGCTTTCTTT